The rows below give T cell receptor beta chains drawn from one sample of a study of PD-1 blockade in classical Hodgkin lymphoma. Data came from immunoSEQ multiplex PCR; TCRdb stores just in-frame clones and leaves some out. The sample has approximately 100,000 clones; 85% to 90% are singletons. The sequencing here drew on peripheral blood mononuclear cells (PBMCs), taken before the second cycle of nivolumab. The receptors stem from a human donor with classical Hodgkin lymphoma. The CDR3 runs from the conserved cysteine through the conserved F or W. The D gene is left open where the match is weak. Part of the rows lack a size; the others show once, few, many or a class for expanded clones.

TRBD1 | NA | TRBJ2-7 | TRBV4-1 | CASSQEGGDEQYF | TGCGCCAGCAGCCAAGAAGGGGGCGACGAGCAGTACTTC
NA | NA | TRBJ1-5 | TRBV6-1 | CASTPWEGQPQHF | TGTGCCAGCACCCCTTGGGAGGGACAGCCCCAGCATTTT
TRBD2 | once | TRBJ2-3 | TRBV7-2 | CASSTRLAGGPEADTQYF | TGTGCCAGCAGCACCCGACTAGCGGGGGGGCCTGAGGCAGATACGCAGTATTTT
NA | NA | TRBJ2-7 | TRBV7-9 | CASSLASPSASYEQYF | TGTGCCAGCAGCTTAGCGAGCCCCTCAGCCTCCTACGAGCAGTACTTC
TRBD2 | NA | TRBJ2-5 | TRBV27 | CATPPDPGLAQETQYF | TGTGCCACCCCCCCGGACCCGGGACTAGCGCAGGAGACCCAGTACTTC
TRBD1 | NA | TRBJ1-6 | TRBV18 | CASSPPGGASPLHF | TGTGCCAGCTCACCCCCAGGGGGCGCATCACCCCTCCACTTT
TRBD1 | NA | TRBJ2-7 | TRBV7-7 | CASSSGTGSYEQYF | TGTGCCAGCAGCTCCGGGACAGGCTCCTACGAGCAGTACTTC
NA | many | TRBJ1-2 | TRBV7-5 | CVRSPKTGGDYGYTF | TGTGTCAGAAGCCCTAAGACAGGGGGAGACTATGGCTACACCTTC
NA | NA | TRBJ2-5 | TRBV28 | CASTLALESATQYF | TGTGCCAGCACCCTCGCACTAGAGTCCGCGACCCAGTACTTC
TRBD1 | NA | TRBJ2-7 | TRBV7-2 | CASKLGQGASYEQYF | TGTGCCAGCAAACTGGGACAGGGGGCCTCCTACGAGCAGTACTTC
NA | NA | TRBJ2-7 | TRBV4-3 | CASSQDPGREQYF | TGCGCCAGCAGCCAAGATCCAGGGCGCGAGCAGTACTTC
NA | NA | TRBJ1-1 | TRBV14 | CASSRWAGPNTEAFF | TGTGCCAGCAGCCGCTGGGCGGGCCCGAACACTGAAGCTTTCTTT
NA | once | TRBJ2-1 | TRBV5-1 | CASSENIIDEQFF | TGCGCCAGCAGCGAAAATATTATAGATGAGCAGTTCTTC
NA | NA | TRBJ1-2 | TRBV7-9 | CASSLSGPYYGYTF | TGTGCCAGCAGCTTATCCGGGCCCTACTATGGCTACACCTTC
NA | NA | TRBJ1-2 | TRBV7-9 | CASSFQAGRTTRYYGYTF | TGTGCCAGCAGCTTCCAAGCGGGACGGACTACGAGGTACTATGGCTACACCTTC
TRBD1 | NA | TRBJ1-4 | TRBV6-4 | CASTGETGWREKLFF | TGTGCCAGCACTGGAGAGACAGGGTGGCGAGAAAAACTGTTTTTT
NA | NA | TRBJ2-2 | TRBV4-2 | CASSQEGVAPGELFF | TGTGCCAGCAGCCAAGAAGGTGTGGCCCCCGGGGAGCTGTTTTTT
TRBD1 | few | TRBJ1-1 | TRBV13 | CASSLGDRGITEAFF | TGTGCCAGCAGCCTTGGGGACAGGGGTATCACTGAAGCTTTCTTT
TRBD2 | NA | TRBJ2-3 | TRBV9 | CASSTQAGGSDTQYF | TGTGCCAGCAGCACTCAAGCGGGGGGGTCAGATACGCAGTATTTT
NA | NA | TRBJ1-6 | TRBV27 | CASSWERLGNSPLHF | TGTGCCAGCAGCTGGGAGCGCCTAGGTAATTCACCCCTCCACTTT
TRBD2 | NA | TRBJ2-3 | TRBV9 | CASSLVRLAGPDTQYF | TGTGCCAGCAGCTTGGTACGACTAGCGGGTCCCGATACGCAGTATTTT
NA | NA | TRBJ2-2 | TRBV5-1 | CASSLDRAAGELFF | TGCGCCAGCAGCTTGGATAGGGCGGCCGGGGAGCTGTTTTTT